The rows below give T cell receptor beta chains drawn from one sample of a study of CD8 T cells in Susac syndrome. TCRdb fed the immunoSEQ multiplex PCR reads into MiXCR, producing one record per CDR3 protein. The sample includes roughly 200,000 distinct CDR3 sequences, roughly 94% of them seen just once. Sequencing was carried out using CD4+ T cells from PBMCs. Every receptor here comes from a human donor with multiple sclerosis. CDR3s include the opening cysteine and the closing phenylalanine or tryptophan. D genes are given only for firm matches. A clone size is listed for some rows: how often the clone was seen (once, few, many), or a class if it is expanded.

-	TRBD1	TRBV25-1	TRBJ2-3	CASKGQHTDTQYF	TGTGCCAGCAAGGGACAGCACACAGATACGCAGTATTTT
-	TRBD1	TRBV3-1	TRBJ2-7	CASRFTGTGAYEQYF	TGTGCCAGCAGGTTTACCGGGACAGGGGCCTACGAGCAGTACTTC
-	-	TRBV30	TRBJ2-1	CAWSDSVNNEQFF	TGTGCCTGGAGTGACTCCGTAAACAATGAGCAGTTCTTC
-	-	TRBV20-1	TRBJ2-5	CSAPSTGRETQYF	TGCAGTGCTCCTTCGACGGGGCGGGAGACCCAGTACTTC
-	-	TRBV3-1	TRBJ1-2	CASSLTGTPNYGYTF	TGTGCCAGCAGCCTTACAGGAACGCCGAACTATGGCTACACCTTC
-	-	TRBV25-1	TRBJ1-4	CASSERKTEGEKLFF	TGTGCCAGCAGTGAAAGGAAGACAGAGGGAGAAAAACTGTTTTTT
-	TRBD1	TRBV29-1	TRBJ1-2	CSVEVGQGVYGYTF	TGCAGCGTTGAAGTGGGACAGGGCGTCTATGGCTACACCTTC
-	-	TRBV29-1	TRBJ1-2	CSVEGRPRGGYTF	TGCAGCGTTGAGGGCAGGCCCCGCGGTGGCTACACCTTC
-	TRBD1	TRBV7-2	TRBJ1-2	CASSRQGKGYGYTF	TGTGCCAGCAGCCGACAGGGGAAAGGCTATGGCTACACCTTC
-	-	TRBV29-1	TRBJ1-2	CSVILTGNYGYTF	TGCAGCGTGATCCTCACAGGGAACTATGGCTACACCTTC
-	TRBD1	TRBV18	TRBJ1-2	CASSPLGTDGYTF	TGTGCCAGCTCACCTCTGGGGACAGACGGCTACACCTTC
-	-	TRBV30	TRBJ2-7	CAWSVLSTRVEQYF	TGTGCCTGGAGTGTACTTTCGACCAGGGTCGAGCAGTACTTC
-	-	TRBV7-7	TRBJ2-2	CASTPTWNTGELFF	TGTGCTAGCACCCCCACTTGGAACACCGGGGAGCTGTTTTTT
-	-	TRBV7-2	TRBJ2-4	CASSSTSGENIQYF	TGTGCCAGCAGCTCGACATCCGGGGAGAACATTCAGTACTTC
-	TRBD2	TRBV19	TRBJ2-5	CASSIGPPSGGREETQYF	TGTGCCAGTAGTATAGGGCCGCCTAGCGGGGGCCGTGAAGAGACCCAGTACTTC
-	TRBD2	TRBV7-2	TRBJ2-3	CASSLARGGRNTQYF	TGTGCCAGCAGCTTAGCACGGGGGGGCCGGAATACGCAGTATTTT
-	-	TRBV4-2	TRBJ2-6	CASSQAGPFLSSGANVLTF	TGTGCCAGCAGCCAAGCCGGCCCATTCCTCAGCTCTGGGGCCAACGTCCTGACTTTC
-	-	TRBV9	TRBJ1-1	CASSVAQSPGRAEAFF	TGTGCCAGCAGCGTAGCACAGTCTCCGGGGAGGGCTGAAGCTTTCTTT
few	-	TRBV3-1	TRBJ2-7	CASSQDGYEQYF	TGTGCCAGCAGCCAGGACGGCTACGAGCAGTACTTC
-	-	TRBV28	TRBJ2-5	CASRDPLTETQYF	TGTGCCAGCAGGGACCCACTAACGGAGACCCAGTACTTC
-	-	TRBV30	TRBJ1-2	CAWSAQGQAGYTF	TGTGCCTGGAGTGCTCAGGGCCAGGCCGGCTACACCTTC
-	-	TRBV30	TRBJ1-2	CAWIQVFYGYTF	TGTGCCTGGATTCAGGTTTTCTATGGCTACACCTTC
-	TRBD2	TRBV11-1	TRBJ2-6	CASSLSGGSGANVLTF	TGTGCCAGCAGCTTATCGGGGGGTTCTGGGGCCAACGTCCTGACTTTC
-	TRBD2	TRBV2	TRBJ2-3	CASSDRLAGTDTQYF	TGTGCCAGCAGTGATAGACTAGCGGGTACAGATACGCAGTATTTT
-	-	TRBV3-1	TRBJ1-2	CASSHGLWDGYTF	TGTGCCAGCAGCCACGGACTTTGGGATGGCTACACCTTC
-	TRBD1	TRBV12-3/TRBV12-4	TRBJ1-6	CASSFRDRGTPLHF	TGTGCCAGCAGTTTTCGGGACAGGGGTACACCCCTCCACTTT
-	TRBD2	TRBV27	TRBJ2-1	CASRGLAGNNEQFF	TGTGCCAGCAGGGGACTAGCGGGGAACAATGAGCAGTTCTTC